The next 27 T cell receptor beta chains were all read from a single sample in a study of neurological immune-mediated disorders. One entry per CDR3 protein, called by TCRdb with MiXCR from the 5' RACE reads. The sample yields about 14,000 distinct CDR3 sequences, roughly an eighth seen once. The sequencing input was CD8+ T cells from blood. Receptor source: a female donor with HTLV-1-associated myelopathy (HAM/TSP).

This clonotype was seen at least ten times. This chain uses TRBV5-6 with TRBJ2-3; 9 nucleotides agree with TRBD2. Germline lookup yields CDR1 SGHDT and CDR2 YYEEEE. CDR3 length: 16 amino acids. V shed 0 bases, J shed 5 bases, and the junction held 7 bases outside the gene matches. The CDR3 nucleotides read TGTGCCAGCAGCTTGGGGGCTAGCGGGGTAAAAGATACGCAGTATTTT. Translated, it gives CASSLGASGVKDTQYF.

This clonotype showed up many times. The DNA of the CDR3 is TGTGCCAGCAGCTCCGACAAGTTCTCTGGGGCCAACGTCCTGACTTTC. This codes for CASSSDKFSGANVLTF. The V and J genes are TRBV7-9 and TRBJ2-6; unclear D gene. Germline V gene data show CDR1 as SEHNR and CDR2 as FQNEAQ (reference sequence). The V end lost 4 bases, the J end lost 0 bases, and 10 bases lay between the germline ends. The CDR3 length is 16 residues.

Ten or more counts support this clonotype. In DNA, the CDR3 is TGTGCCAGCACCTACTCTTATCCACTAGCGGGGTGGTGGCAAGAGACCCAGTACTTC. Translation gives CASTYSYPLAGWWQETQYF. The gene calls are TRBV6-2 or TRBV6-3 and TRBJ2-5, with TRBD2 matching over 10 bases. The CDR3 is 19 residues long. With V trimmed by 7 bases and J by 2 bases, 19 bases remained unmatched. Germline V gives CDR1 MNHEY, CDR2 SVGEGT.

The chain is built from TRBV19 and TRBJ1-2; D uncertain. Trimming pared 1 base from V and 6 bases from J, leaving 6 bases between. CDR1 is LNHDA and CDR2 is SQIVND in the germline V gene (reference sequence). The CDR3 consists of 12 residues. CDR3 sequence: CASSIAPDGYTF. Here the CDR3 DNA reads TGTGCCAGTAGTATAGCTCCGGATGGCTACACCTTC.

This clonotype was detected ten times or more. The CDR3, as DNA: TGTGCCAGCAGCTTAGCCGACGCTGCGGGAGGGCGATACGAGCAGTACTTC. It specifies CASSLADAAGGRYEQYF. The J gene is TRBJ2-7, the V gene TRBV7-6; 9 nucleotides match TRBD2. Looked up from germline, CDR1 is SGHVS and CDR2 is FNYEAQ. Losses at the gene ends were 0 bases for V and 4 bases for J; bases not matched to a gene: 10. CDR3 length: 17 residues.

This clonotype occurred many times. V gene TRBV28 combines with J gene TRBJ2-1, with 7 positions matching TRBD2. The CDR3 totals 17 residues. Germline CDR1 reads MDHEN; CDR2 reads SYDVKM. V lost 1 base, J lost 4 bases, and 10 bases stayed unmatched. The CDR3 loop is CASSLYPASGPYNEQFF. DNA for the CDR3: TGTGCCAGCAGTTTATACCCGGCTAGCGGACCTTACAATGAGCAGTTCTTC.

This clonotype was observed many times. The V and J genes are TRBV21-1 and TRBJ2-3; TRBD2 reflects the table's D call only, with no check against the DNA. TRBV21-1 is annotated as a pseudogene. The CDR3 consists of 17 residues. The CDR3 protein is CASSIPPSGGATDTQYF. The CDR3 bases are TGTGCCAGCAGCATTCCTCCTAGCGGGGGGGCCACAGATACGCAGTATTTT.

Many counts were recorded for this clonotype. The rearrangement uses TRBV7-9 and TRBJ2-7; 13 bases line up with TRBD2. In germline, CDR1 is SEHNR, CDR2 FQNEAQ (reference sequence). The CDR3 has 18 amino acids. V dropped 6 bases and J dropped 5; count of bases not matched to a gene: 16. This chain's CDR3 is CASSRAGLAGEERNEQYF. Written as DNA, the CDR3 is TGTGCCAGCAGTCGAGCAGGACTAGCGGGAGAAGAAAGAAACGAGCAGTACTTC.

This clonotype has ten or more counts. This chain uses TRBV6-5 with TRBJ1-2; D possibly corresponds to TRBD1 (5 bases). Trimming pared 2 bases from V and 6 bases from J, leaving 16 bases between. This CDR3 is built from 15 residues. Germline assignment: CDR1 MNHEY and CDR2 SVGAGI. The chain's CDR3 is CASSYGQGSLDGYTF. CDR3 nucleotides: TGTGCCAGCAGTTACGGGCAGGGTTCGTTGGATGGCTACACCTTC.

The sample holds many counts of this clonotype. This sequence joins TRBV7-9 and TRBJ2-5; no firm D call. Germline CDR1 reads SEHNR; CDR2 reads FQNEAQ (reference sequence). This CDR3 is 11 amino acids long. The ends were cut back, 3 bases at V and 5 bases at J, with 4 bases in the middle. The CDR3: CASSFGETQYF. The CDR3 nucleotides read TGTGCCAGCAGCTTTGGCGAGACCCAGTACTTC.

Many counts were recorded for this clonotype. The J gene is TRBJ2-3, the V gene TRBV11-2, with TRBD1 matching over 7 bases. The CDR3 sequence is 22 residues long. From germline, CDR1 is SGHAT and CDR2 FQNNGV. Unmatched junction bases numbered 27, after V lost 5 bases and J lost 1 base. This CDR3 is CASSPGGRATEPLTTGTDTQYF. In DNA, the CDR3 is TGTGCCAGCAGCCCAGGGGGACGGGCTACCGAGCCCTTAACTACTGGCACAGATACGCAGTATTTT.

This clonotype was counted ten times or more. The DNA of the CDR3 is TGTGCCAGCAGCAGAGGCGGGACAGGGTCTTCTGAGCAGTTCTTC. This gives the protein CASSRGGTGSSEQFF. This rearrangement joins TRBV7-9 to TRBJ2-1; 9 bases are shared with TRBD1. Germline V lookup: CDR1 SEHNR, CDR2 FQNEAQ (reference sequence). This CDR3 has 15 residues. J gave up 9 bases and V 5 bases, and 11 bases lay outside the gene matches.

This clonotype was observed at least ten times. The chain joins TRBV5-5 to TRBJ2-7; unclear D gene. Trimming left V 0 bases short and J 3 bases short, with 10 bases between. CDR3 length equals 14 residues. Germline V gene data show CDR1 as SGHKS and CDR2 as YYEKEE (reference sequence). The DNA for the CDR3 is TGTGCCAGCAGCTTGGTGGGTTTGAACTACGAGCAGTACTTC. Amino acid sequence: CASSLVGLNYEQYF.

There are many counts of this clonotype. The gene calls are TRBV20-1 and TRBJ1-1; 11 bases align to TRBD1. The CDR3 spans 15 residues. The V gene end was trimmed by 5 bases and the J gene end by 1 base; junction bases not matched to a gene: 6. In germline, CDR1 is DFQATT, CDR2 SNEGSKA (reference sequence). The CDR3 nucleotides read TGCAGTGCTTTCGGACAGGGGGCGCCGAACACTGAAGCTTTCTTT. It is translated as CSAFGQGAPNTEAFF.

In its sample, this clonotype is medium-sized. This chain uses TRBV28 with TRBJ1-3; 11 nucleotides match TRBD1. V gave up 3 bases and J gave up 4 bases; unmatched junction bases: 8. Germline-derived CDR1 and CDR2 are MDHEN and SYDVKM. CDR3 length: 17 amino acids. The CDR3 here is CASSFWTGGFSGNTIYF. CDR3 coding DNA: TGTGCCAGCAGTTTTTGGACAGGGGGCTTCTCGGGAAACACCATATATTTT. Based on the CDR3 plus reference TRBV28 and TRBJ1-3, the full variable domain is DVKVTQSSRYLVKRTGEKVFLECVQDMDHENMFWYRQDPGLGLRLIYFSYDVKMKEKGDIPEGYSVSREKKERFSLILESASTNQTSMYLCASSFWTGGFSGNTIYFGEGSWLTVV.

This clonotype was recorded at least ten times. V usage is TRBV7-3 and J usage is TRBJ2-5; D is perhaps TRBD2 (6 bases). From germline, CDR1 is SGHTA and CDR2 FQGTGA. The CDR3 totals 15 residues. The V gene lost 5 bases and the J gene lost 1 base, with 14 bases spanning the gap. CDR3 region: CASSPYGTPQETQYF. CDR3 nucleotides: TGTGCCAGCAGCCCCTACGGGACTCCCCAAGAGACCCAGTACTTC.

At least ten counts were recorded for this clonotype. The chain is built from TRBV21-1 and TRBJ1-5; the listed D gene, TRBD1, was not tested against the DNA. TRBV21-1 is a pseudogene segment. The CDR3 contains 13 residues. Written as DNA, the CDR3 is TGTGCCGGAGGACAGGGGACATTTCAGCCCCAGCATTTT. Translation gives CAGGQGTFQPQHF.

This clonotype has ten or more counts. This chain connects TRBV7-3 to TRBJ2-3, with D perhaps matching TRBD2 (6 bases). Looked up from germline, CDR1 is SGHTA and CDR2 is FQGTGA. V dropped 2 bases and J dropped 8 bases, with 14 bases sitting between them. This CDR3 contains 14 residues. CDR3 region: CASSLPILGGTQYF. DNA of the CDR3: TGTGCCAGCAGCTTACCGATCCTCGGGGGTACGCAGTATTTT.

This clonotype has at least ten counts. This chain connects TRBV20-1 to TRBJ1-1, with 7 bases lining up with TRBD1. The CDR3 spans 16 residues. The trim removed 0 bases at V and 0 bases at J, leaving 7 bases unmatched. Germline V gives CDR1 DFQATT, CDR2 SNEGSKA (reference sequence). The CDR3 is CSARDRQGTVNTEAFF. The CDR3 nucleotides read TGCAGTGCTAGAGATCGACAGGGAACGGTGAACACTGAAGCTTTCTTT.

This clonotype was found once. The genes are TRBV6-2 or TRBV6-3 and TRBJ2-5; the D is unclear. The CDR3 loop spans 11 amino acids. V was trimmed by 6 bases and J by 4 bases, leaving 6 bases between them. CDR1 is MNHEY, CDR2 SVGEGT, per germline. The CDR3 reads CASRIRETQYF. CDR3 DNA sequence: TGTGCCAGCAGGATAAGAGAGACCCAGTACTTC.

This clonotype was counted at least ten times. The limits of the CDR3 on the DNA are not certain, so only TCRdb's listed CDR3 is given. The CDR3 is CASSILVGGPGGTQYF. The chain links TRBV28 to TRBJ2-5; the table assigns TRBD1, which was not confirmed against the DNA. The CDR3 extends over 16 residues, inclusive of both ends. Germline V gene data show CDR1 as MDHEN and CDR2 as SYDVKM.

On this clonotype: No DNA is shown, since the ends of the CDR3 on it are uncertain; the CDR3 is the one TCRdb lists. V usage is TRBV5-1 and J usage is TRBJ2-1; no DNA check was done on the table's D call, TRBD2. The CDR3 region is 24 residues in length, termini included. CDR1 is SGHRS, CDR2 YFSETQ, per germline. The CDR3 here is CASSIYLCSVDAASLAGSYNEQFF.

This clonotype was detected only a few times. The chain joins TRBV12-3 or TRBV12-4 to TRBJ1-3; D gene uncertain. V dropped 6 bases and J dropped 7 bases, with 10 bases sitting between them. The CDR3 extends over 12 amino acids. The DNA of the CDR3 is TGTGCCAGCAGACAGCCAGAGAACACCATATATTTT. Its translation: CASRQPENTIYF.

In this sample, this clonotype turned up many times. The rearrangement links TRBV7-9 to TRBJ2-7, with 9 positions matching TRBD1. The CDR3 is 15 residues long. Trimming cost V 5 bases and J 4 bases; bases outside gene matches: 9. The germline V gene encodes CDR1 SEHNR and CDR2 FQNEAQ (reference sequence). The chain's CDR3 is CASSRSGQGPYEQYF. The CDR3 DNA is TGTGCCAGCAGCCGTTCGGGACAGGGCCCTTACGAGCAGTACTTC.

This clonotype is labeled large. At one end the junction does not follow the germline gene, possibly because of a read error. V and J are TRBV7-7 and TRBJ2-1, with a weak D call TRBD1 (5 bases). Per the germline V gene, CDR1 is SSHAT and CDR2 is FNYEAQ (reference sequence). The CDR3 is 15 residues long. CDR3 sequence (DNA): TGTGCTAGCAGCTCAGGGCTCAGCTCCTACAATGAGCAGTTCTTC. This gives the protein CASSSGLSSYNEQFF.

This clonotype was recorded many times. The chain combines TRBV29-1 with TRBJ2-7, with D possibly TRBD2 on 5 matching bases. The CDR3 is 12 residues long. From germline, CDR1 is SQVTM and CDR2 ANQGSEA. The V and J ends lost 3 bases and 5 bases respectively, with 11 bases between them. For the CDR3, the DNA is TGCAGCGTTGAGAAGGGAGTAAACGAGCAGTACTTC. This encodes CSVEKGVNEQYF.

This clonotype was seen repeatedly, ten times or more. The chain has TRBV10-3 and TRBJ2-5; 12 positions match TRBD1. Germline V gene lookup returns CDR1 ENHRY and CDR2 SYGVKD. This CDR3 has 16 amino acids. The V and J ends lost 3 bases and 5 bases, in that order; junction bases with no gene match: 7. The CDR3, as DNA: TGTGCCATCAGTGATAAGGGACAGGGGGCAACGGAGACCCAGTACTTC. It specifies CAISDKGQGATETQYF.